This entry is about one T cell receptor beta chain. The antigen is not known. This CDR3 region has 15 residues. The record originates from a study of blood T cells in healthy people across ages. At the level of the study: Per every two T cells, about one barcoded beta molecule was captured by template switching.

Study findings and constraints: TCR beta diversity per million T cells fell roughly linearly with age.

Together with a sample-barcoded 5' primer, a J-beta primer mix was included in a second PCR lasting about 6 to 11 cycles. With 12 random nucleotides, a template-switch adaptor tagged each individual cDNA molecule. MiXCR, applied by TCRdb to the 5' RACE reads, yields one record per CDR3 protein. Among hundreds of thousands of distinct CDR3 sequences listed, around 43% were seen once. The sample comprised blood. This sequence joins TRBV21-1 and TRBJ2-5; TRBD2 was called by the table and not checked on the DNA. TRBV21-1 represents a pseudogene. The sequence came from an older man in good health. CDR3 loop: CASSKAKREGETQYF. DNA for the CDR3: TGTGCCAGCAGCAAAGCTAAGCGGGAGGGGGAGACCCAGTACTTC.